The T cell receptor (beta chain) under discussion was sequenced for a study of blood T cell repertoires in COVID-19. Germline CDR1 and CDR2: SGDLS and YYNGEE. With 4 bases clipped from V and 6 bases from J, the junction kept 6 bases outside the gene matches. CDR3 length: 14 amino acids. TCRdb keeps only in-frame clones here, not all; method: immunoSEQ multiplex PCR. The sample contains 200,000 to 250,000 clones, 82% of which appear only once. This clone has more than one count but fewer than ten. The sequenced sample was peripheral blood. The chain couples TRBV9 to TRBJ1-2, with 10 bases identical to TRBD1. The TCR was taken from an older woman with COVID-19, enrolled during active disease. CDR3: CASSLPGTGDGYTF. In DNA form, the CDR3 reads TGTGCCAGCAGCCTCCCCGGGACAGGGGATGGCTACACCTTC.